Shown below are 13 T cell receptor beta chains from a single sample sequenced in a study of blood T cell repertoires in COVID-19. The data were produced by immunoSEQ multiplex PCR, yet TCRdb's version contains in-frame clones alone and is incomplete. This repertoire shows roughly 63,000 clones, 89% found once; its top ten account for 7% to 10%. The sample comprised peripheral blood. All receptors come from a man between 50 and 59 years old with active COVID-19.

The V call is TRBV19, the J call TRBJ2-2; TRBD2 matches 9 bases. Germline CDR1 LNHDA, CDR2 SQIVND (reference sequence). CDR3 length: 15 amino acids. V lost 5 bases to trimming and J lost 4 bases; unmatched junction nucleotides: 5. The CDR3 spells CASSFSGGGTGELFF. The DNA of the CDR3 is TGTGCCAGTAGTTTTAGCGGGGGAGGCACCGGGGAGCTGTTTTTT. The full variable domain, completed using reference TRBV19 and TRBJ2-2, is DGGITQSPKYLFRKEGQNVTLSCEQNLNHDAMYWYRQDPGQGLRLIYYSQIVNDFQKGDIAEGYSVSREKKESFPLTVTSAQKNPTAFYLCASSFSGGGTGELFFGEGSRLTVL.

The rearrangement links TRBV5-6 to TRBJ2-7; TRBD2 matches at 13 bases. Germline-derived CDR1 and CDR2 are SGHDT and YYEEEE. J gave up 4 bases and V 4 bases, and 8 bases lay outside the gene matches. CDR3 length: 16 residues. The CDR3 sequence is CASSPRTSGGRYEQYF. The DNA of the CDR3 is TGTGCCAGCAGCCCACGGACTAGCGGGGGCCGTTACGAGCAGTACTTC.

V gene TRBV4-3 combines with J gene TRBJ2-1, with 10 bases matching TRBD2. The CDR3 has 15 amino acids. Germline-derived CDR1 and CDR2 are LGHNA and YSLEER. After removal of 3 bases from V and 9 bases from J, the junction contained 8 bases not matched to a gene. The CDR3 is CASSQSGGAGLEQFF. For the CDR3, the DNA is TGCGCCAGCAGCCAGAGCGGGGGGGCGGGCCTTGAGCAGTTCTTC.

This sequence joins TRBV11-2 and TRBJ2-5; 8 bases match TRBD2. The CDR3 contains 16 residues. After removal of 5 bases from V and 4 bases from J, the junction contained 12 bases not matched to a gene. Germline CDR1 reads SGHAT; CDR2 reads FQNNGV. The CDR3 is CASSLGVRGVIETQYF. In DNA, the CDR3 is TGTGCCAGCAGCCTGGGGGTGCGGGGGGTGATAGAGACCCAGTACTTC. Full variable domain (remainder filled in from reference TRBV11-2 and TRBJ2-5): EAGVAQSPRYKIIEKRQSVAFWCNPISGHATLYWYQQILGQGPKLLIQFQNNGVVDDSQLPKDRFSAERLKGVDSTLKIQPAKLEDSAVYLCASSLGVRGVIETQYFGPGTRLLVL.

This clone is a singleton in its sample. The J gene is TRBJ1-3, the V gene TRBV3-1 (or the pseudogene TRBV3-2), with D possibly TRBD1 on 6 matching bases. The CDR3 extends over 14 amino acids. Germline V gives CDR1 LGHDT, CDR2 YNNKEL (reference sequence). Trimming removed 4 bases from V and 5 bases from J, with 12 bases in between. CDR3 residues: CASSRWQGRNTIYF. The CDR3 DNA follows: TGTGCCAGCAGCCGTTGGCAGGGGAGAAACACCATATATTTT.

The rearrangement links TRBV5-6 to TRBJ1-2; 11 bases align to TRBD1. The CDR3 sequence is 14 residues long. The V segment lost 4 bases and the J segment 4 bases; nucleotides outside the gene matches: 3. The V gene's germline CDR1 is SGHDT and CDR2 YYEEEE. The CDR3 DNA is TGTGCCAGCAGCATAGGACAGGGGGCCTATGGCTACACCTTC. It codes for CASSIGQGAYGYTF. The whole variable domain, remainder taken from reference TRBV5-6 and TRBJ1-2, is DAGVTQSPTHLIKTRGQQVTLRCSPKSGHDTVSWYQQALGQGPQFIFQYYEEEERQRGNFPDRFSGHQFPNYSSELNVNALLLGDSALYLCASSIGQGAYGYTFGSGTRLTVV.

The V call is TRBV27, the J call TRBJ2-3; D uncertain. The CDR3 runs to 14 residues. V lost 3 bases to trimming and J lost 2 bases, with 9 bases between them. The germline V gene encodes CDR1 MNHEY and CDR2 SMNVEV (reference sequence). The CDR3 sequence is CASSFPRATDTQYF. The CDR3 coding sequence is TGTGCCAGCAGTTTCCCCCGCGCCACAGATACGCAGTATTTT.

The chain links TRBV18 to TRBJ2-7; 7 nucleotides match TRBD1. The CDR3 has 13 amino acids. Germline V CDR1 and CDR2: KGHSH, LQKENI. V trimming: 5 bases; J trimming: 4 bases; junction bases outside the gene matches: 5. The CDR3 DNA reads TGTGCCAGCTCAGCCGACAGGGCGTACGAGCAGTACTTC. Protein sequence: CASSADRAYEQYF. Drawing the rest from reference TRBV18 and TRBJ2-7, the complete variable domain is NAGVMQNPRHLVRRRGQEARLRCSPMKGHSHVYWYRQLPEEGLKFMVYLQKENIIDESGMPKERFSAEFPKEGPSILRIQQVVRGDSAAYFCASSADRAYEQYFGPGTRLTVT.

The rearrangement links TRBV5-6 to TRBJ2-7; TRBD1 matches at 7 bases. The V gene's germline CDR1 is SGHDT and CDR2 YYEEEE. This CDR3 is 14 amino acids long. V dropped 7 bases and J dropped 5; count of bases not matched to a gene: 12. The CDR3 DNA reads TGTGCCAGCGCTAATGACAGGGAAGGTGACGAGCAGTACTTC. Translation: CASANDREGDEQYF. Full variable domain (rest looked up from reference TRBV5-6 and TRBJ2-7): DAGVTQSPTHLIKTRGQQVTLRCSPKSGHDTVSWYQQALGQGPQFIFQYYEEEERQRGNFPDRFSGHQFPNYSSELNVNALLLGDSALYLCASANDREGDEQYFGPGTRLTVT.

The chain joins TRBV7-2 to TRBJ2-3; a possible D gene is TRBD2 (7 bases). This CDR3 comprises 15 residues. Trimming shortened V by 0 bases and J by 4 bases, and 11 bases separated the two germline ends. From germline, CDR1 is SGHTA and CDR2 FQGNSA. The CDR3 sequence: CASSLAGGRADTQYF. The CDR3 nucleotides are TGTGCCAGCAGCTTAGCGGGGGGGCGGGCAGATACGCAGTATTTT.

The chain combines TRBV5-1 with TRBJ1-2; TRBD1 is a possible D gene (5 bases). Trimming shortened V by 2 bases and J by 4 bases, and 9 bases separated the two germline ends. The CDR3 has 13 residues. The germline V gene has CDR1 SGHRS and CDR2 YFSETQ. CDR3: CASSFDSSYGYTF. The CDR3 nucleotides are TGCGCCAGCAGCTTTGACAGCAGCTATGGCTACACCTTC.

The rearrangement links TRBV7-2 to TRBJ2-2, with D maybe TRBD1 (6 bases). V was shortened by 2 bases and J by 6 bases, with 16 bases between the two germline ends. CDR3 length equals 16 residues. Germline loops: CDR1 SGHTA, CDR2 FQGNSA. The CDR3 spells CASSLTGGTIAGELFF. Here the CDR3 DNA reads TGTGCCAGCAGCTTAACTGGTGGGACAATTGCCGGGGAGCTGTTTTTT.

This clone was detected a few times. The chain combines TRBV2 with TRBJ1-6, with TRBD1 as a possible D gene (6 bases). The CDR3 spans 14 residues. Per germline, CDR1 SNHLY and CDR2 FYNNEI. The V end was cut by 8 bases, the J end by 9 bases, with 17 bases between. The CDR3 sequence is CASFLQGSGSPLHF. In DNA form, the CDR3 reads TGTGCCAGCTTCCTACAGGGATCCGGTTCACCCCTCCACTTT.